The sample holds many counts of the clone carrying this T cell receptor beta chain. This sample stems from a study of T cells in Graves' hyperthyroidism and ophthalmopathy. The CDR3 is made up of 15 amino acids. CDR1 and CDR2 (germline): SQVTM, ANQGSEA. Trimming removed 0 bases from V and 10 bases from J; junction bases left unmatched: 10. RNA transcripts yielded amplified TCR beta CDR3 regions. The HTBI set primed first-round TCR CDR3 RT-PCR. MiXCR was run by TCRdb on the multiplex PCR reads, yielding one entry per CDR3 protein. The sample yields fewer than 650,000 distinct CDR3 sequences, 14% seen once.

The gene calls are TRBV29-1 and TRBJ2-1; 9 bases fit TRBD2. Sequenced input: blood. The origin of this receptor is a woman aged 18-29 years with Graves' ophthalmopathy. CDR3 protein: CSVEEVTSGKGEQFF. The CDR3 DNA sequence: TGCAGCGTTGAAGAGGTGACTAGCGGCAAGGGCGAGCAGTTCTTC.